This T cell receptor beta chain was captured in a study of blood T cell repertoires in COVID-19. The overall study: The study drew acute and convalescent COVID-19 samples from the United States, Italy and Spain. Sources were T cells, B-cell-depleted T cells, or PBMCs; the material itself was cDNA or gDNA.

In the original analysis: How many nucleated cells were present was estimated from reference gene primer amplification. TCRdb keeps only in-frame clones here, not all; method: immunoSEQ multiplex PCR. V and J calls plus clone size are reproduced from that table; the DNA served to infer D and trimming. The top ten hold 9.2% of the sample, which has some 41,000 clones, around 85% seen once. Trimming left V 9 bases short and J 4 bases short, with 12 bases between. CDR1 and CDR2 from the germline V gene are LNHDA and SQIVND (reference sequence). This CDR3 is built from 12 residues. The sample consisted of peripheral blood. This receptor was taken from a human donor in a cohort sampled during active COVID-19. The chain is built from TRBV19 and TRBJ1-2; tentatively, D is TRBD1 (5 bases). As DNA, the CDR3 is TGTGCCAGCAGACAGCCCTTCTATGGCTACACCTTC. This gives the protein CASRQPFYGYTF.